Below are 21 T cell receptor beta chains sequenced from a single sample in a study of glioma-infiltrating T cells. TCR alpha and beta CDR3 regions were amplified from RNA using iRepertoire nested multiplex PCR. Via MiXCR, TCRdb re-called the multiplex PCR reads, giving one row per CDR3 protein. The data hold about 190,000 distinct CDR3 sequences, with roughly 32% observed a single time. Sequences were obtained from glioma tissue, nonneoplastic brain tissue, or PBMCs (not recorded which). Receptor source: a human donor with low-grade glioma or glioblastoma, undergoing nonglioma brain surgery, or in good health (not recorded which).

To note about this clonotype: This may come from a read error, since a much larger clone is one base off. CDR3: CSVVPLQKVKVMNTEAFF. The CDR3 bases are TGCAGCGTTGTTCCGTTACAGAAGGTCAAGGTTATGAACACTGAAGCTTTCTTT. The genes are TRBV29-1 and TRBJ1-1; D gene unclear. The V end was cut by 4 bases, the J end by 0 bases, with 24 bases between. From germline, CDR1 is SQVTM and CDR2 ANQGSEA. The CDR3 runs 18 residues. The full variable domain, in which reference TRBV29-1 and TRBJ1-1 provide the parts outside the CDR3, is SAVISQKPSRDICQRGTSLTIQCQVDSQVTMMFWYRQQPGQSLTLIATANQGSEATYESGFVIDKFPISRPNLTFSTLTVSNMSPEDSSIYLCSVVPLQKVKVMNTEAFFGQGTRLTVV.

The chain has TRBV4-1 and TRBJ2-6; weak D call: TRBD2 (5 bases). CDR3 size: 17 residues. The V end lost 0 bases, the J end lost 2 bases, and 11 bases lay between the germline ends. CDR1 is MGHRA, CDR2 YSYEKL, per germline. The CDR3 loop is CASSQELSRAGANVLTF. The CDR3 DNA reads TGCGCCAGCAGCCAAGAGCTCTCGAGGGCTGGGGCCAACGTCCTGACTTTC.

By proportion, this clonotype is medium-sized. The chain joins TRBV6-2 or TRBV6-3 to TRBJ2-1, with D perhaps TRBD2 (5 bases). Germline lookup yields CDR1 MNHEY and CDR2 SVGEGT. V was clipped by 5 bases and J by 0 bases, with 14 bases between them. This CDR3 contains 16 residues. The CDR3 DNA sequence: TGTGCCAGCAGTGCCTTGACTGGGAGCTCCTACAATGAGCAGTTCTTC. Protein: CASSALTGSSYNEQFF.

This clonotype was counted between two and nine times. The rearrangement joins TRBV29-1 to TRBJ1-2; D is unclear. CDR3 length: 14 amino acids. With 4 bases removed from V and 0 bases from J, the gap between germline ends came to 12 bases. CDR1 and CDR2 (germline): SQVTM, ANQGSEA. The CDR3 DNA reads TGCAGCGTTGGGAGACCTGGGTCTAACTATGGCTACACCTTC. It yields the protein CSVGRPGSNYGYTF.

This chain connects TRBV27 to TRBJ2-5; 7 positions agree with TRBD2. There are 14 residues in the CDR3. Germline V CDR1 and CDR2: MNHEY, SMNVEV (reference sequence). Trimming at V came to 11 bases and at J to 6 bases, leaving 15 bases not matched to a gene. DNA of the CDR3: TGTGCCTGGGGAACCACGGGAGGATGGAAGACCCAGTACTTC. It codes for CAWGTTGGWKTQYF.

The CDR3 region has the DNA TGCGCCAGCAGCAAAACTAGAGGGACCTACGAGCAGTACTTC. It encodes CASSKTRGTYEQYF. The rearrangement uses TRBV4-1 and TRBJ2-7; TRBD2 might be the D (5 bases). In germline, CDR1 is MGHRA, CDR2 YSYEKL. Trimming removed 5 bases from V and 2 bases from J, with 13 bases in between. The CDR3 runs 14 residues.

For this clonotype: The conserved phenylalanine or tryptophan is not found at the CDR3 terminus, so this likely reflects a read error. This chain joins TRBV5-1 and TRBJ2-5; 9 bases line up with TRBD2. The J call may be mistaken, given a closer DNA end match to TRBJ2-1. CDR1 is SGHRS, CDR2 YFSETQ, per germline. CDR3 length: 14 residues. DNA for the CDR3: TGCGCCAGCAGCTTGGGTAGCGGGAGTAATGAGCAGTTCCTC. Its translation is CASSLGSGSNEQFL.

This clonotype occurred many times. The chain is built from TRBV5-1 and TRBJ2-7; no clear D. Trimming left V 0 bases short and J 4 bases short, with 14 bases between. Germline V CDR1 and CDR2: SGHRS, YFSETQ. The CDR3 extends over 15 amino acids. This CDR3 reads CASSLDPGAPYEQYF. In DNA form, the CDR3 reads TGCGCCAGCAGCTTGGATCCGGGTGCGCCATACGAGCAGTACTTC.

Comment on this clonotype: A much larger clone differs by one base, so this may be a read error. The V call is TRBV19, the J call TRBJ1-1, with D possibly matching TRBD1 (6 bases). The germline V gene encodes CDR1 LNHDA and CDR2 SQIVND (reference sequence). The V end lost 6 bases, the J end lost 3 bases, and 20 bases lay between the germline ends. This CDR3 has 16 residues. CDR3 sequence (DNA): TGTGCCAGTAGCGGCAGGGGCGACGGGTTGGACACTGAAGCTTTCTTT. This gives the protein CASSGRGDGLDTEAFF.

At least ten counts were recorded for this clonotype. The V call is TRBV6-1, the J call TRBJ1-1, with D perhaps TRBD1 (5 bases). This CDR3 is 14 amino acids long. The V gene lost 3 bases and the J gene lost 6 bases, with 14 bases spanning the gap. Germline V gene data show CDR1 as MNHNS and CDR2 as SASEGT. This chain's CDR3 is CASSDLAGGAEAFF. In DNA, the CDR3 is TGTGCCAGCAGTGATTTGGCGGGGGGAGCTGAAGCTTTCTTT.

This clonotype has a count of ten or more. The V call is TRBV20-1, the J call TRBJ2-1; 9 bases map to TRBD2. V shed 3 bases, J shed 5 bases, and the junction held 8 bases outside the gene matches. Looked up from germline, CDR1 is DFQATT and CDR2 is SNEGSKA (reference sequence). The CDR3 length is 15 residues. DNA for the CDR3: TGCAGTGCTAGCGTTGCGGGAGGGCCCAACAATGAGCAGTTCTTC. This encodes CSASVAGGPNNEQFF.

Of note for this clonotype: Possible read error: a much larger clone is one base away. The chain uses TRBV19 and TRBJ1-5, with a tentative D call TRBD1 (6 bases). This CDR3 comprises 14 residues. Germline V gene data show CDR1 as LNHDA and CDR2 as SQIVND (reference sequence). CDR3 nucleotides: TGTTCCAGTAGCTTACAGGGAGGTCATCAGCCCCAGCATTTT. It encodes CSSSLQGGHQPQHF.

This clonotype has at least ten counts. The chain employs TRBV6-2 or TRBV6-3 and TRBJ2-3; D is unclear. Between the trimmed V and J ends, which lost 2 bases and 3 bases, there was a span of 18 bases. The CDR3 totals 17 residues. Germline CDR1 reads MNHEY; CDR2 reads SVGEGT. This chain's CDR3 is CASSYGRAIGFTDTQYF. CDR3 nucleotides: TGTGCCAGCAGTTACGGACGAGCCATCGGATTTACAGATACGCAGTATTTT.

Sample share makes this clonotype hyperexpanded. V and J are TRBV28 and TRBJ2-5, with D unresolved. Germline CDR1 MDHEN, CDR2 SYDVKM. V was cut by 4 bases and J by 1 base, with 10 bases left in between. The CDR3 has 14 amino acids. The CDR3 spells CASSSRLRQETQYF. CDR3 coding DNA: TGTGCCAGCAGTTCCCGACTCCGCCAAGAGACCCAGTACTTC.

Ten or more counts support this clonotype. With a much larger clone just one base away, this may be a read error. Here the CDR3 reads CASNLVQDNSPLHF. DNA of the CDR3: TGTGCCAGCAATTTAGTGCAAGATAATTCACCCCTCCACTTT. The genes are TRBV27 and TRBJ1-6; D unresolved. The germline V gene has CDR1 MNHEY and CDR2 SMNVEV (reference sequence). The CDR3 has 14 amino acids.

In its sample, this clonotype was seen many times. The genes are TRBV18 and TRBJ2-1; 7 bases are shared with TRBD2. Germline assignment: CDR1 KGHSH and CDR2 LQKENI. V was pared by 3 bases and J by 8 bases, with 7 bases of the junction left unmatched. The CDR3 has 14 residues. CDR3 nucleotide sequence: TGTGCCAGCTCACCGACTAGCTACCTCTATGAGCAGTTCTTC. This translates into CASSPTSYLYEQFF. Full variable domain (outside the CDR3, taken from reference TRBV18 and TRBJ2-1): NAGVMQNPRHLVRRRGQEARLRCSPMKGHSHVYWYRQLPEEGLKFMVYLQKENIIDESGMPKERFSAEFPKEGPSILRIQQVVRGDSAAYFCASSPTSYLYEQFFGPGTRLTVL.

This clonotype was observed at least ten times. This chain connects TRBV7-2 to TRBJ2-4; D gene uncertain. Deletions cut 2 bases from V and 6 bases from J, with 11 bases between. CDR1 and CDR2 (germline): SGHTA, FQGNSA. The CDR3 is made up of 14 amino acids. The CDR3 nucleotides are TGTGCCAGCAGCTTAATGGGGTTGGGAAACATTCAGTACTTC. It is translated as CASSLMGLGNIQYF.

In its sample, this clonotype was seen a few times. One end of the junction fails to match germline, which may point to a read error. The rearrangement uses TRBV5-1 and TRBJ2-2, with D unresolved. This CDR3 contains 13 residues. Germline V gives CDR1 SGHRS, CDR2 YFSETQ. CDR3 in amino acids: CASSQTHTGELFF. CDR3 DNA: TGCGCCAGCAGCCAGACCCACACCGGCGAGCTGTTTTTT.

In its sample, this clonotype was seen many times. V and J are TRBV25-1 and TRBJ1-6, with 9 bases lining up with TRBD1. V was clipped by 6 bases and J by 9 bases; unmatched bases: 6. Germline V gene sequence: CDR1 MGHDK, CDR2 SYGVNS. This CDR3 comprises 14 residues. The CDR3 here is CASRWGTGLSPLHF. The CDR3, as DNA: TGTGCCAGCAGGTGGGGGACAGGGCTTTCACCCCTCCACTTT. The full variable domain, completed using reference TRBV25-1 and TRBJ1-6, is EADIYQTPRYLVIGTGKKITLECSQTMGHDKMYWYQQDPGMELHLIHYSYGVNSTEKGDLSSESTVSRIRTEHFPLTLESARPSHTSQYLCASRWGTGLSPLHFGNGTRLTVT.

This clonotype was seen ten or more times. The chain uses TRBV6-1 and TRBJ2-7, with a weak D call TRBD2 (6 bases). The V end lost 5 bases, the J end lost 2 bases, and 16 bases lay between the germline ends. The V gene's germline CDR1 is MNHNS and CDR2 SASEGT. The CDR3 covers 15 residues. Here the CDR3 reads CASSSPGLGTYEQYF. The CDR3 DNA reads as TGTGCCAGCAGTTCCCCGGGACTGGGTACCTACGAGCAGTACTTC.

Only one count was recorded for this clonotype. The gene calls are TRBV7-9 and TRBJ2-1; 9 nucleotides match TRBD2. CDR1 and CDR2 (germline): SEHNR, FQNEAQ (reference sequence). V was pared by 5 bases and J by 13 bases, with 12 bases of the junction left unmatched. The CDR3 length is 14 residues. The CDR3 loop is CASSIFASGTEQFF. CDR3 sequence (DNA): TGTGCCAGCAGCATATTTGCTAGCGGGACTGAACAGTTCTTC.